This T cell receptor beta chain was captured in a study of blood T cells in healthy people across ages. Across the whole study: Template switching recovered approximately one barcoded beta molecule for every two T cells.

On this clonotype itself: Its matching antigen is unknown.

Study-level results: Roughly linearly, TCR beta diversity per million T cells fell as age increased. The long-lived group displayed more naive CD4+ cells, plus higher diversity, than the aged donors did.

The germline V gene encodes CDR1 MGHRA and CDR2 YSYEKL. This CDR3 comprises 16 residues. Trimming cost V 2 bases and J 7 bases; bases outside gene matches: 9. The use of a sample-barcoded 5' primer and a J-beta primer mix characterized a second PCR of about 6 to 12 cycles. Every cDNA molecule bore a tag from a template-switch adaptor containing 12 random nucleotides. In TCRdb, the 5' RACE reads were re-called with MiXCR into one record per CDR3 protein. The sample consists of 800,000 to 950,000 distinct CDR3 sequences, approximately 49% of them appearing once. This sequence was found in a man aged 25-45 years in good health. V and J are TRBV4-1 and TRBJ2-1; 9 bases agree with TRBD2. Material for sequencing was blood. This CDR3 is CASSQRGGGAGNEQFF. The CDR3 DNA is TGCGCCAGCAGCCAACGCGGCGGGGGGGCCGGAAATGAGCAGTTCTTC.